The rows below give T cell receptor beta chains drawn from one sample of a study of technical replicates of blood from a handful of donors. The repertoire was sequenced with immunoSEQ multiplex PCR; TCRdb's copy has only in-frame clones and lacks some. In the table there are about 100,000 clones, about 94% of which are singletons. Input material: T cells isolated from PBMCs. All receptors derive from a human donor in good health. Each CDR3 is given with its conserved first and last residue. The order of the fields is clone size, V gene, J gene, D gene, CDR3 DNA, CDR3 protein. D genes are given only for firm matches. Clone size is stated in some rows and not others, as once, few, many or a class when expanded.

-	TRBV4-1	TRBJ1-5	-	TGCGCCAGCAGCCAAAATGTGCTGAGAGGGTGGAATCAGCCCCAGCATTTT	CASSQNVLRGWNQPQHF
-	TRBV5-6	TRBJ2-5	-	TGTGCCAGCAGATTCGGGACTGTGGGGACCCAGTACTTC	CASRFGTVGTQYF
-	TRBV6-6	TRBJ2-7	TRBD1	TGTGCCAGCAGAAGGGACAGCTCCTACGAGCAGTACTTC	CASRRDSSYEQYF
once	TRBV7-9	TRBJ2-7	-	TGTGCCAGCAGCTTGTTAGCGGACGAGCAGTACTTC	CASSLLADEQYF
-	TRBV6-6	TRBJ2-7	TRBD2	TGTGCCAGCAGTTACTTTCTAGCGGGAGAGTCCCACGAGCAGTACTTC	CASSYFLAGESHEQYF
-	TRBV7-9	TRBJ2-7	TRBD1	TGTGCCAGCAGACATGGACAGGGGACTGTTTACGAGCAGTACTTC	CASRHGQGTVYEQYF
-	TRBV14	TRBJ2-5	-	TGTGCCAGCAGCCAAGGTCAGTTAAGGAGGCAAGAGACCCAGTACTTC	CASSQGQLRRQETQYF
-	TRBV10-3	TRBJ2-1	TRBD1	TGTGCCATCAGTGGAAGACAGGGGGGCTACAATGAGCAGTTCTTC	CAISGRQGGYNEQFF
-	TRBV18	TRBJ2-7	-	TGTGCCAGCTCACCCAACCCGACTAGAGCCTACGAGCAGTACTTC	CASSPNPTRAYEQYF
-	TRBV19	TRBJ2-1	TRBD2	TGTGCCAGTAGTATAGGACTAGCGGGACCCAATGAGCAGTTCTTC	CASSIGLAGPNEQFF
once	TRBV5-1	TRBJ2-6	-	TGCGCCAGCAGCTTGGTTGCCACGGTCTCTGGGGCCAACGTCCTGACTTTC	CASSLVATVSGANVLTF
-	TRBV19	TRBJ2-2	TRBD1	TGTGCCAGTAGGACAGGGAAAACCGGGGAGCTGTTTTTT	CASRTGKTGELFF
-	TRBV11-2	TRBJ2-1	-	TGTGCCAGCAGCTTAGCGGTCTCAGCGCTAGACCCGTACAATGAGCAGTTCTTC	CASSLAVSALDPYNEQFF
-	TRBV7-9	TRBJ2-5	TRBD2	TGTGCCAGTGAAAAAGCGGGGTACCAAGAGACCCAGTACTTC	CASEKAGYQETQYF
-	TRBV10-3	TRBJ2-3	TRBD2	TGTGCCACCCTTAGGGCAGCGGGGACAGATACGCAGTATTTT	CATLRAAGTDTQYF
-	TRBV7-9	TRBJ2-7	TRBD2	TGTGCCAGCAGCCCGAGAGGGCCGACTAGCGGGAGATTTTACGAGCAGTACTTC	CASSPRGPTSGRFYEQYF
-	TRBV5-4	TRBJ2-1	-	TGTGCCAGCAGAATGTCCCCCCAGGGGCCCCTAGACAATGAGCAGTTCTTC	CASRMSPQGPLDNEQFF
-	TRBV18	TRBJ1-4	-	TGTGCCAGCTCACCCGGACTGAATAATGAAAAACTGTTTTTT	CASSPGLNNEKLFF
-	TRBV27	TRBJ2-1	-	TGTGCCAGCAGTCATACTAGTTCATCCTACAATGAGCAGTTCTTC	CASSHTSSSYNEQFF
-	TRBV7-8	TRBJ2-7	-	TGTGCCAGCAGCCCCTCACCGCGTGAGCAGTACTTC	CASSPSPREQYF
-	TRBV18	TRBJ2-5	-	TGTGCCAGCTCACCACGTCAGCAGGGATCTGGGGAGACCCAGTACTTC	CASSPRQQGSGETQYF
-	TRBV6-5	TRBJ1-1	-	TGTGCCAGCTTCAGTGGGGGCCTGGCTGAAGCTTTCTTT	CASFSGGLAEAFF
-	TRBV7-7	TRBJ2-1	-	TGTGCCAGCAGCTTAGGGGCAGGGGATGAGCAGTTCTTC	CASSLGAGDEQFF
-	TRBV27	TRBJ2-3	TRBD2	TGTGCCAGCAGTTTACTAGCGGGTAGCACAGATACGCAGTATTTT	CASSLLAGSTDTQYF
-	TRBV27	TRBJ2-1	-	TGTGCCAGCAGTTTGGGTTTTAGCCCTGAGCAGTTCTTC	CASSLGFSPEQFF
-	TRBV4-2	TRBJ2-7	-	TGTGCCAGCAGCCAAGCGGCGGGGCAGGGGAGGGGAGAGCAGTACTTC	CASSQAAGQGRGEQYF
-	TRBV6-1	TRBJ2-7	-	TGTGCCAGCAGTGAAGGTCCGGGGACCTACGAGCAGTACTTC	CASSEGPGTYEQYF
once	TRBV6-5	TRBJ2-1	TRBD2	TGTGCCAGCAGTTACGGGGAGGGTGAGCAGTTCTTC	CASSYGEGEQFF
-	TRBV10-3	TRBJ1-5	-	TGTGCCACCGCACTAAGGACAGAGAATCAGCCCCAGCATTTT	CATALRTENQPQHF
-	TRBV6-5	TRBJ2-2	-	TGTGCCAGCAGTTACACGGTAGCTCCCGGGGAGCTGTTTTTT	CASSYTVAPGELFF
-	TRBV7-8	TRBJ2-7	-	TGTGCCAGCAGCCGTACAGGGACCCCCTACGAGCAGTACTTC	CASSRTGTPYEQYF
-	TRBV7-8	TRBJ2-1	-	TGTGCCAGCAGCTTAGGTCGGGAGTACAATGAGCAGTTCTTC	CASSLGREYNEQFF
-	TRBV5-4	TRBJ1-4	TRBD1	TGTGCCAGCAGCTCACACAGGGGCGATGAAAAACTGTTTTTT	CASSSHRGDEKLFF
-	TRBV5-1	TRBJ2-1	TRBD1	TGCGCCAGCAGCTCTGTGACAGGGAACATACTGGATGAGCAGTTCTTC	CASSSVTGNILDEQFF
-	TRBV28	TRBJ2-4	-	TGTGCCAGCAGTTTTGGCGGACTAACTAAAAACATTCAGTACTTC	CASSFGGLTKNIQYF
-	TRBV4-2	TRBJ2-2	TRBD2	TGTGCCAGCAGCCAAGATCAGCTAGCGGGAGGCACCGGGGAGCTGTTTTTT	CASSQDQLAGGTGELFF
-	TRBV5-1	TRBJ1-4	-	TGCGCCAGCAGCTTCTCTCGGGGGGGAGGTTCTGCAACTAATGAAAAACTGTTTTTT	CASSFSRGGGSATNEKLFF
-	TRBV7-9	TRBJ2-5	TRBD1	TGTGCCAGCAGCATTGGGACAGGGATTGGCCAAGAGACCCAGTACTTC	CASSIGTGIGQETQYF
-	TRBV7-6	TRBJ2-3	TRBD2	TGTGCCAGCGGCCCTAGCGGGTCGGATACGCAGTATTTT	CASGPSGSDTQYF
-	TRBV5-1	TRBJ2-5	TRBD1	TGCGCCAGCAGCTTGGCATACAGGGGATTTGAAGAGACCCAGTACTTC	CASSLAYRGFEETQYF
-	TRBV27	TRBJ1-2	-	TGTGCCAGCAGTTTCCCAGGATCCTATGGCTACACCTTC	CASSFPGSYGYTF
-	TRBV4-1	TRBJ2-5	-	TGCGCCAGCAGCCCGCCCGGCGGGGTCGATTACCAAGAGACCCAGTACTTC	CASSPPGGVDYQETQYF
-	TRBV11-3	TRBJ2-5	-	TGTGCCAGCAGCTTATTCTTCGGTCCCCAAGAGACCCAGTACTTC	CASSLFFGPQETQYF
-	TRBV11-3	TRBJ2-1	TRBD1	TGTGCCAGCACCGTACTGGGACAGGGGCACAATGAGCAGTTCTTC	CASTVLGQGHNEQFF
-	TRBV7-6	TRBJ2-1	TRBD2	TGTGCCAGCAGCTTAAGGTGGGGGGGGATCCCGGGGGGCTCCTACAATGAGCAGTTCTTC	CASSLRWGGIPGGSYNEQFF
-	TRBV7-9	TRBJ2-5	-	TGTGCCAGCAGCTTAGGCAACGGGTGGGAGACCCAGTACTTC	CASSLGNGWETQYF
-	TRBV5-1	TRBJ2-7	-	TGCGCCAGCAGCTTGACGACAGGAGGCTACGAGCAGTACTTC	CASSLTTGGYEQYF